The rows below give T cell receptor beta chains drawn from one sample of a study of T cells in narcolepsy. The protocol was immunoSEQ multiplex PCR, while the TCRdb copy is restricted to in-frame clones and leaves out a portion. The table lists roughly 18,000 clones, 70% to 90% of them singletons. The source material was memory (CD45RA-) CD4+ T cells from blood. These receptors came from a human donor in good health. Each CDR3 is given with its conserved first and last residue. The order of the fields is J gene, clone size, D gene, V gene, CDR3 protein, CDR3 DNA. D genes are given only for firm matches. Not all rows give a size; the values are once, few, many and, for expanded clones, a class.

>TRBJ1-6|.|.|TRBV6-1
CASSRLDSPLHF
TGTGCCAGCAGCCGTTTGGATTCACCCCTCCACTTT
>TRBJ2-7|.|.|TRBV5-4
CASSYDRIYEQYF
TGTGCCAGCAGTTATGACAGGATCTACGAGCAGTACTTC
>TRBJ2-3|.|TRBD2|TRBV5-8
CASSRSTAGGHYDTQYF
TGTGCCAGCAGCAGGAGTACGGCGGGAGGCCACTATGATACGCAGTATTTT
>TRBJ1-4|few|.|TRBV19
CASSSRLGDEKLFF
TGTGCCAGTAGTAGCAGGCTGGGGGATGAAAAACTGTTTTTT
>TRBJ1-5|medium-sized|.|TRBV6-1
CASSEAGHSNQPQHF
TGTGCCAGCAGTGAAGCGGGCCATAGCAATCAGCCCCAGCATTTT
>TRBJ2-1|.|.|TRBV11-2
CASSFTGYSYNEQFF
TGTGCCAGCAGCTTTACAGGATACTCCTACAATGAGCAGTTCTTC
>TRBJ2-1|.|TRBD2|TRBV7-2
CASTREPPYNEQFF
TGTGCCAGTACGCGGGAGCCACCATACAATGAGCAGTTCTTC
>TRBJ2-7|.|.|TRBV29-1
CSVGVYMGREQYF
TGCAGCGTTGGCGTCTACATGGGGAGGGAGCAGTACTTC
>TRBJ2-7|.|TRBD2|TRBV7-3
CASSLTELAGVSSYEQYF
TGTGCCAGCAGCTTAACGGAACTAGCGGGGGTTAGCTCCTACGAGCAGTACTTC
>TRBJ1-2|.|.|TRBV5-4
CASSLALAGNNGYTF
TGTGCCAGCAGCTTGGCCTTGGCAGGGAATAATGGCTACACCTTC
>TRBJ2-2|few|.|TRBV9
CASSVIAETGELFF
TGTGCCAGCAGCGTGATCGCGGAGACCGGGGAGCTGTTTTTT
>TRBJ2-7|few|.|TRBV5-1
CASSLEGGTPPYEQYF
TGCGCCAGCAGCCTCGAAGGGGGGACACCCCCCTACGAGCAGTACTTC
>TRBJ2-5|.|.|TRBV9
CASSVGGTAGETQYF
TGTGCCAGCAGCGTAGGGGGGACGGCTGGAGAGACCCAGTACTTC
>TRBJ2-7|.|.|TRBV18
CASSPRAGQPYKQHF
TGTGCCAGCTCACCACGCGCGGGACAGCCCTACAAGCAGCACTTC
>TRBJ2-5|.|.|TRBV5-1
CASSGLGYFQETQYF
TGCGCCAGCAGCGGTCTGGGGTATTTTCAAGAGACCCAGTACTTC
>TRBJ2-3|.|TRBD2|TRBV6-6
CASSYSSSGGIDTQYF
TGTGCCAGCAGTTACTCGTCTAGCGGGGGGATAGATACGCAGTATTTT
>TRBJ2-7|.|TRBD1|TRBV7-2
CASSSGQGLSEQYF
TGTGCCAGCAGCTCGGGACAGGGTCTGAGCGAGCAGTACTTC
>TRBJ1-2|.|.|TRBV19
CASSGRVNYGYTF
TGTGCCAGTAGTGGAAGGGTTAACTATGGCTACACCTTC
>TRBJ1-2|medium-sized|.|TRBV2
CASSERKGYRDGYTF
TGTGCCAGCAGTGAAAGGAAGGGGTACAGGGATGGCTACACCTTC
>TRBJ1-1|.|.|TRBV7-9
CASSPGRGTQNTEAFF
TGTGCCAGCAGCCCTGGGCGTGGGACACAGAACACTGAAGCTTTCTTT
>TRBJ2-2|.|TRBD2|TRBV6-6
CASRRTSGSGTGELFF
TGTGCCAGCAGGAGGACTAGCGGGAGTGGTACCGGGGAGCTGTTTTTT
>TRBJ1-1|.|.|TRBV29-1
CSVELFTEAFF
TGCAGCGTTGAATTATTCACTGAAGCTTTCTTT
>TRBJ2-5|.|TRBD2|TRBV18
CASSRTSGSRGEETQYF
TGTGCCAGCTCGCGAACAAGCGGGAGTAGGGGAGAAGAGACCCAGTACTTC
>TRBJ2-7|.|.|TRBV7-2
CASSLGQEQYF
TGTGCCAGCAGCTTGGGTCAGGAGCAGTACTTC
>TRBJ2-1|.|.|TRBV6-6
CASSWARPHEQFF
TGTGCCAGCAGTTGGGCGCGCCCCCATGAGCAGTTCTTC
>TRBJ1-1|.|TRBD1|TRBV19
CASSDRVNTEAFF
TGTGCCAGTAGTGACAGGGTGAACACTGAAGCTTTCTTT
>TRBJ1-2|.|.|TRBV6-5
CASSSRTSYTF
TGTGCCAGCAGCTCGAGAACGAGCTACACCTTC
>TRBJ1-1|.|.|TRBV7-2
CASSRLRGAAEAFF
TGTGCCAGCAGCCGGTTAAGGGGCGCGGCTGAAGCTTTCTTT
>TRBJ1-4|.|.|TRBV19
CASVGTFREKLFF
TGTGCCAGCGTCGGGACTTTCCGTGAAAAACTGTTTTTT
>TRBJ2-5|.|TRBD1|TRBV6-1
CASSWDRGETQYF
TGTGCCAGCAGCTGGGACAGGGGAGAGACCCAGTACTTC
>TRBJ2-1|.|.|TRBV14
CASSPFVANNEQFF
TGTGCCAGCAGCCCGTTCGTCGCAAACAATGAGCAGTTCTTC
>TRBJ2-1|.|.|TRBV7-2
CASSLGRNNEQFF
TGTGCCAGCAGCTTAGGGAGGAACAATGAGCAGTTCTTC
>TRBJ1-2|.|.|TRBV10-3
CAITLGDHYGYTF
TGTGCCATCACCCTGGGGGACCACTATGGCTACACCTTC
>TRBJ1-4|.|TRBD1|TRBV5-1
CASRQGQGSNEKLFF
TGCGCCAGCAGACAGGGACAGGGATCTAATGAAAAACTGTTTTTT
>TRBJ2-3|.|.|TRBV5-1
CASTQGRRGDTDTQYF
TGCGCCAGCACCCAGGGTCGGCGGGGAGACACAGATACGCAGTATTTT
>TRBJ2-7|.|.|TRBV5-6
CASSLEGWGAKRTYEQYF
TGTGCCAGCAGCTTGGAGGGGTGGGGGGCGAAGAGAACCTACGAGCAGTACTTC
>TRBJ1-4|.|.|TRBV7-2
CASSQQGGYGEKLFF
TGTGCCAGCAGCCAGCAGGGAGGGTACGGTGAAAAACTGTTTTTT
>TRBJ2-5|.|TRBD1|TRBV5-6
CASSLVGTGRKTQYF
TGTGCCAGCAGCTTGGTGGGGACAGGGAGGAAAACCCAGTACTTC
>TRBJ2-2|.|.|TRBV27
CASRRDWQNTGELFF
TGTGCCAGCAGAAGGGACTGGCAGAACACCGGGGAGCTGTTTTTT
>TRBJ1-6|.|.|TRBV6-6
CASSYRRVENSPLHF
TGTGCCAGCAGTTACCGCAGGGTAGAGAATTCACCCCTCCACTTT
>TRBJ2-6|.|.|TRBV7-2
CASSLGQSLSGANVLTF
TGTGCCAGCAGCTTAGGGCAGAGTCTCTCTGGGGCCAACGTCCTGACTTTC
>TRBJ1-2|.|TRBD1|TRBV19
CASNTGTGDRPRDGYTF
TGTGCCAGTAACACCGGGACAGGGGACCGTCCCCGGGATGGCTACACCTTC
>TRBJ1-4|.|TRBD1|TRBV6-5
CASSRWDSNNEKLFF
TGTGCCAGCAGTAGATGGGACAGCAATAATGAAAAACTGTTTTTT
>TRBJ2-7|few|.|TRBV5-4
CASSLWGPYEQYF
TGTGCCAGCAGCTTGTGGGGCCCCTACGAGCAGTACTTC
>TRBJ2-7|.|.|TRBV11-3
CASSLATGLLREQYF
TGTGCCAGCAGCTTAGCGACAGGTCTCCTACGGGAGCAGTACTTC
>TRBJ2-5|.|.|TRBV6-1
CAITDGQAQYF
TGTGCCATTACAGATGGGCAGGCCCAGTACTTC
>TRBJ2-3|.|TRBD2|TRBV27
CASSSNSLAGPTDTQYF
TGTGCCAGCAGTTCTAACTCACTAGCGGGGCCGACAGATACGCAGTATTTT
>TRBJ2-3|once|TRBD2|TRBV10-1
CASSKAGVEGNTQYF
TGCGCCAGCAGTAAAGCGGGAGTTGAGGGTAATACGCAGTATTTT
>TRBJ2-4|.|.|TRBV7-2
CASSFWPQTYRSGNIQYF
TGTGCCAGCAGCTTCTGGCCCCAGACCTACCGATCGGGAAACATTCAGTACTTC
>TRBJ2-3|few|.|TRBV9
CASSVEVHVTDTQYF
TGTGCCAGCAGCGTAGAGGTCCACGTCACAGATACGCAGTATTTT
>TRBJ2-4|.|.|TRBV5-4
CASSLGARGMGKNIQYF
TGTGCCAGCAGCTTGGGAGCCCGCGGGATGGGCAAAAACATTCAGTACTTC
>TRBJ1-1|.|.|TRBV7-2
CASSPRGGVAEAFF
TGTGCCAGCAGCCCACGGGGGGGGGTCGCTGAAGCTTTCTTT